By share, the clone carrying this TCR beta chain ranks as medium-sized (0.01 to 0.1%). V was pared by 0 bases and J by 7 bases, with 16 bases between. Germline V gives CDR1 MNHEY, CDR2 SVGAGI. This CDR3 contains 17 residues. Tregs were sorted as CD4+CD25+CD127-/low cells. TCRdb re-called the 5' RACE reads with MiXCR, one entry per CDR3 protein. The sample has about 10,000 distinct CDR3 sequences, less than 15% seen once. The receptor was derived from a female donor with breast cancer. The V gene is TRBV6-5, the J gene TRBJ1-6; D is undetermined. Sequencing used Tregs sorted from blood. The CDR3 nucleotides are TGTGCCAGCAGTTACTCTCTACCGGCAAGCATGAATTCACCCCTCCACTTT. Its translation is CASSYSLPASMNSPLHF.